Presented here are 20 T cell receptor beta chains from one specimen sequenced in a study of OX40 agonist ivuxolimab in advanced cancers. Library creation used the immunoSEQ multiplex PCR assay. TCRdb re-hosts the immuneACCESS table, in-frame sequences only. Its copies lack some clones; in the studies checked, an unresolved V gene accounts for under half of them, and the cause for the rest is not known. For this sample there are more than 30,000 clones; approximately 86% appear just once. Of the sample, approximately 33% falls within the top ten clones. The specimen was CD4+ or CD8+ T cells sorted from blood, collected in a trial of the OX40 agonist ivuxolimab. The receptors were sampled from an adult with an advanced solid tumor such as melanoma, head and neck, liver or kidney cancer.

The CDR3 protein is CSGGATGNTEAFF. CDR3 nucleotide sequence: TGCAGCGGGGGGGCAACAGGCAACACTGAAGCTTTCTTT. This sequence joins TRBV29-1 and TRBJ1-1; a weak D match, TRBD1 (6 bases). V dropped 7 bases and J dropped 2 bases, with 14 bases sitting between them. This CDR3 is built from 13 residues. The germline V gene encodes CDR1 SQVTM and CDR2 ANQGSEA.

The chain has TRBV6-5 and TRBJ2-3, with D possibly being TRBD2 (5 bases). The CDR3 is 15 residues long. Trimming took off 5 bases at V and 1 base at J, with 13 bases between the two ends. Germline CDR1 and CDR2: MNHEY and SVGAGI. The CDR3, as DNA: TGTGCCAGCAGTCCGGGGTCTTACCGCACAGATACGCAGTATTTT. As protein: CASSPGSYRTDTQYF.

The gene calls are TRBV7-2 and TRBJ2-7; 8 nucleotides agree with TRBD1. The CDR3 covers 14 residues. Germline CDR1 is SGHTA and CDR2 is FQGNSA. V trimming: 6 bases; J trimming: 7 bases; junction bases outside the gene matches: 11. The CDR3 DNA is TGTGCCAGCAGTCTTCGGCAGGGGGCGAGAGAGCAGTACTTC. It encodes CASSLRQGAREQYF.

The chain combines TRBV11-2 with TRBJ2-1; 7 positions match TRBD2. The J segment lost 3 bases and the V segment lost 8 bases, leaving 10 bases of the junction unmatched. Germline loops: CDR1 SGHAT, CDR2 FQNNGV. The CDR3 spans 15 residues. CDR3 region: CASGSAAGSYNEQFF. CDR3 sequence (DNA): TGTGCCAGCGGCTCGGCAGCGGGAAGCTACAATGAGCAGTTCTTC.

The chain couples TRBV14 to TRBJ2-7, with 8 bases that match TRBD2. Per the germline V gene, CDR1 is SGHDN and CDR2 is FVKESK. This CDR3 has 13 residues. V lost 4 bases to trimming and J lost 7 bases; unmatched junction nucleotides: 6. CDR3 sequence reads: CASSRFKREEQYF. CDR3 bases: TGTGCCAGCAGCCGGTTTAAGCGGGAGGAGCAGTACTTC.

V is TRBV7-6 and J is TRBJ2-2, with 10 bases fitting TRBD1. The V and J ends lost 5 bases and 4 bases, in that order; junction bases with no gene match: 19. Germline V lookup: CDR1 SGHVS, CDR2 FNYEAQ. The CDR3 runs 20 residues. The CDR3, as DNA: TGTGCCAGCAGCCACGACCTAGATGACAGGGGGCGAACACTCACCGGGGAGCTGTTTTTT. This translates into CASSHDLDDRGRTLTGELFF.

V is TRBV2 and J is TRBJ1-2, with no clear D. Looked up from germline, CDR1 is SNHLY and CDR2 is FYNNEI. The CDR3 contains 11 residues. The germline V and J ends were trimmed by 7 bases and 1 base, with 4 bases remaining between them. As DNA, the CDR3 is TGTGCCAGCATGAGTAACTATGGCTACACCTTC. Its protein product is CASMSNYGYTF. Filled out from reference TRBV2 and TRBJ1-2, the complete variable domain reads EPEVTQTPSHQVTQMGQEVILRCVPISNHLYFYWYRQILGQKVEFLVSFYNNEISEKSEIFDDQFSVERPDGSNFTLKIRSTKLEDSAMYFCASMSNYGYTFGSGTRLTVV.

This chain links TRBV7-9 with TRBJ2-2; D may correspond to TRBD1 or TRBD2 (5 bases each). The length of the CDR3 is 17 residues. The germline gives CDR1 SEHNR, CDR2 FQNEAQ (reference sequence). V was trimmed by 6 bases and J by 5 bases, leaving 22 bases between them. The CDR3 is CASSPRQGEGLTGELFF. CDR3 coding DNA: TGTGCCAGCAGTCCGAGGCAGGGAGAAGGATTGACCGGGGAGCTGTTTTTT.

The sample holds one count of this clone. This rearrangement joins TRBV15 to TRBJ2-2; the D is unclear. Germline V gives CDR1 LNHNV, CDR2 YYDKDF (reference sequence). The CDR3 is 13 amino acids. With 8 bases removed from V and 6 bases from J, the gap between germline ends came to 13 bases. The CDR3 sequence is CATQKGSSGELFF. CDR3 nucleotides: TGTGCCACCCAGAAAGGAAGCTCCGGGGAGCTGTTTTTT.

The chain is built from TRBV19 and TRBJ2-2; TRBD2 is a possible D gene (5 bases). The V end lost 6 bases, the J end lost 3 bases, and 29 bases lay between the germline ends. The CDR3 covers 20 residues. From germline, CDR1 is LNHDA and CDR2 SQIVND (reference sequence). CDR3 sequence reads: CASRRPAGRITTTYTGELFF. CDR3 nucleotides: TGTGCCAGTAGACGACCCGCCGGGCGCATAACGACTACATACACCGGGGAGCTGTTTTTT. The whole variable domain, filled in from reference TRBV19 and TRBJ2-2, reads DGGITQSPKYLFRKEGQNVTLSCEQNLNHDAMYWYRQDPGQGLRLIYYSQIVNDFQKGDIAEGYSVSREKKESFPLTVTSAQKNPTAFYLCASRRPAGRITTTYTGELFFGEGSRLTVL.

This chain's CDR3 is CASSSILLPYEQYF. CDR3 coding DNA: TGTGCCAGCAGTAGTATCCTCCTTCCCTACGAGCAGTACTTC. V usage is TRBV27 and J usage is TRBJ2-7; D not resolved. The CDR3 length is 14 residues. Germline V gene data show CDR1 as MNHEY and CDR2 as SMNVEV (reference sequence). The V gene lost 5 bases and the J gene lost 2 bases, with 13 bases spanning the gap.

This clone showed up just once. The chain is built from TRBV6-4 and TRBJ2-1; TRBD1 agrees at 8 bases. The CDR3 is 14 amino acids. V was pared by 0 bases and J by 8 bases, with 3 bases of the junction left unmatched. Germline values: CDR1 MRHNA, CDR2 SNTAGT. The CDR3 spells CASSDSAGGYEQFF. In DNA, the CDR3 is TGTGCCAGCAGTGACTCGGCAGGGGGCTATGAGCAGTTCTTC.

V usage is TRBV30 and J usage is TRBJ2-2; 9 positions match TRBD1. CDR1 and CDR2 from the germline V gene are GTSNPN and SVGIG (reference sequence). V lost 6 bases and J lost 9; bases outside the gene matches: 11. This CDR3 has 14 amino acids. This CDR3 reads CACTGTGSFRELFF. The CDR3, as DNA: TGTGCCTGTACAGGGACAGGGTCGTTCCGGGAGCTGTTTTTT. Based on the CDR3 plus reference TRBV30 and TRBJ2-2, the full variable domain is SQTIHQWPATLVQPVGSPLSLECTVEGTSNPNLYWYRQAAGRGLQLLFYSVGIGQISSEVPQNLSASRPQDRQFILSSKKLLLSDSGFYLCACTGTGSFRELFFGEGSRLTVL.

The rearrangement uses TRBV7-8 and TRBJ2-1, with D perhaps TRBD1 (6 bases). From germline, CDR1 is SGHVS and CDR2 FQNEAQ. This CDR3 contains 12 residues. V lost 2 bases, J lost 7 bases, and 6 bases lay in between. The CDR3 DNA is TGTGCCAGCAGCTTACAGGGGAATGAGCAGTTCTTC. Protein sequence: CASSLQGNEQFF. Drawing the rest from reference TRBV7-8 and TRBJ2-1, the complete variable domain is GAGVSQSPRYKVAKRGQDVALRCDPISGHVSLFWYQQALGQGPEFLTYFQNEAQLDKSGLPSDRFFAERPEGSVSTLKIQRTQQEDSAVYLCASSLQGNEQFFGPGTRLTVL.

The V call is TRBV19, the J call TRBJ2-1; maybe TRBD2 (7 bases). The V end was cut by 2 bases, the J end by 4 bases, with 15 bases between. CDR3 length: 16 amino acids. Germline V lookup: CDR1 LNHDA, CDR2 SQIVND (reference sequence). Written as DNA, the CDR3 is TGTGCCAGTAGTATAACAGGGCTAGCGGTGTACAATGAGCAGTTCTTC. Its protein is CASSITGLAVYNEQFF.

This rearrangement joins TRBV18 to TRBJ1-5, with 7 nucleotides matching TRBD1. CDR3 length equals 16 residues. In germline, CDR1 is KGHSH, CDR2 LQKENI. Trimming cost V 3 bases and J 3 bases; bases outside gene matches: 8. CDR3 DNA sequence: TGTGCCAGCTCACCCTCCTCCGGGACAGACAATCAGCCCCAGCATTTT. It encodes CASSPSSGTDNQPQHF.

This rearrangement joins TRBV9 to TRBJ1-2; no definite D call. Germline V CDR1 and CDR2: SGDLS, YYNGEE. The CDR3 covers 11 residues. V was trimmed by 4 bases and J by 7 bases, leaving 8 bases between them. The CDR3 sequence: CASSQDSGYTF. The CDR3, as DNA: TGTGCCAGCAGCCAAGATTCTGGCTACACCTTC.

This clone was counted a single time. This chain joins TRBV5-1 and TRBJ1-2; D remains unclear. The CDR3 length is 15 residues. Trimming took 0 bases from V and 4 from J, leaving 13 bases between them. Germline lookup yields CDR1 SGHRS and CDR2 YFSETQ. CDR3 nucleotides: TGCGCCAGCAGCTTGGTGGTGGAGGCGGGCTATGGCTACACCTTC. It encodes CASSLVVEAGYGYTF.

The chain is built from TRBV27 and TRBJ1-5, with D hard to call. The V gene's germline CDR1 is MNHEY and CDR2 SMNVEV (reference sequence). V was shortened by 6 bases and J by 2 bases, with 5 bases between the two germline ends. CDR3 length equals 12 residues. The CDR3 protein is CASSHGNQPQHF. The CDR3 DNA reads TGTGCCAGCAGCCACGGCAATCAGCCCCAGCATTTT.

The J gene is TRBJ2-1, the V gene TRBV28, with 13 bases that match TRBD2. The CDR3 covers 15 residues. The junction had 9 bases not matched to a gene; V was cut back by 6 bases and J by 10 bases. Germline-derived CDR1 and CDR2 are MDHEN and SYDVKM. CDR3 sequence (DNA): TGTGCCAGCAGGGGGACTAGCGGGACGGGGCTGGAGCAGTTCTTC. Its translation: CASRGTSGTGLEQFF.